This record covers a single T cell receptor (beta chain). Its antigen has not been determined. No per-base quality is available; no much larger clone lies one base away. This specimen belongs to a study of T-cell memory formation after mild COVID-19 (dated by TCRdb to about 2021). Regarding the complete study: TCR sequence clusters from the two donors were largely donor specific. Two young, previously healthy adult volunteers made up the cohort, one male and one female. Longitudinal TCRalpha and TCRbeta repertoire sequencing tracked T-cell clones expanding and contracting after mild COVID-19 in a couple of donors. Study-wide conclusions, independent of this receptor: The second-wave clones that peaked on day 37 were not confirmed to be SARS-CoV-2 specific. Some responding clones were found in pre-infection memory, which suggests that pre-existing cross-reactive memory T cells took part in the SARS-CoV-2 response. Contracting CD4+ clones were located mainly in the CM and EM memory subsets, whereas CD8+ clones were found to be enriched in EMRA. Balanced CD4/CD8 phenotypes were observed for clones contracting from day 15 to 85, whereas a bias towards CD4+ was observed for a second wave of clones expanding from day 15 to 37. The study included only a couple of mild cases, and larger cohorts that include severe cases with pre-infection samples were judged to be necessary.

PBMCs were isolated by Ficoll-Paque density gradient centrifugation. The listed sequencing device is Illumina NovaSeq 6000. cDNA libraries for TCRalpha and TCRbeta were prepared by 5'RACE using constant-segment primers, with sample barcodes and unique molecular identifiers added. RNA was extracted from every sample with Trizol reagent. Amplification of the libraries took two PCR steps, and the second step added a second sample barcode plus Illumina TruSeq adapters. Libraries were sequenced on an Illumina NovaSeq with 2 x 150 bp paired-end reads. The study's processing was this. With migec v1.2.7, reads were demultiplexed and then collapsed into UMI-guided consensus sequences. Using mixcr v2.1.11, UMI consensuses were aligned to TRA and TRB V and J templates and then assembled into clonotypes. A clonotype was counted as expanded or contracted only when both edgeR and NoisET called the clonotype significant, with the noise models trained on biological replicates. For edgeR calls, the cutoffs were a false discovery rate-adjusted p below 0.01 and a log2 fold-change threshold of 1. As an exploratory analysis of dynamics, max-normalized trajectories of the 1000 most abundant clonotypes were examined with PCA combined with hierarchical clustering. The CD4 or CD8 phenotype of responding clones was assigned using the separately sequenced CD4+ and CD8+ repertoires. Using fastp at Q25 and MiXCR, TCRdb reprocessed the public reads and kept productive beta chains. Under each unique CDR3 protein, matching rows form one entry showing the most common genes and DNA. It is TCRdb's table, rather than the study itself, that gives the V and J calls and clone size. For this sample there are 350,000 to 500,000 distinct CDR3 sequences; 20% appear just once. Roughly 8.4% of the sample is in the top ten clones.

V loses 7 bases, J loses 4 bases, and the germline ends lie 13 bases apart. Measured from the cysteine to the phenylalanine, the CDR3 is 13 residues long. Only the CDR3 DNA stays, 39 bases, in frame from base 1. Based on the germline V gene, the CDR1 and CDR2 sequences are SNHLY and FYNNEI. This receptor chain uses TRBV2 and TRBJ1-2; perhaps TRBD1 is the D gene, with 5 bases matching. Sequenced sample: PBMCs or a T cell subset sorted from them (not recorded which). The receptor was derived from an adult woman who had mild COVID-19 (a few samples of this study predate the infection). The sample titles of this study are shuffled in the database, so cell type and time point are left out; the donor was told from shared clones. The CDR3: CASNLGGGYGYTF. Read as DNA, the sequence is TGTGCCAGCAATCTCGGGGGGGGCTATGGCTACACCTTC.